The 25 T cell receptor beta chains presented below share a single source sample, sequenced in a study of OX40 agonist ivuxolimab in advanced cancers. Repertoires were generated with immunoSEQ multiplex PCR, while TCRdb's copy carries only in-frame clones and drops some. Of roughly 61,000 clones detected, 70% to 90% appear once; the ten largest clones hold 0.55%. Sequences were derived from CD4+ or CD8+ T cells sorted from blood, sampled in a trial of the OX40 agonist ivuxolimab. These receptor sequences come from an adult with an advanced solid tumor such as melanoma, head and neck, liver or kidney cancer.

This sequence joins TRBV10-3 and TRBJ1-3, with D unresolved. The CDR3 contains 12 residues. Trimming shortened V by 6 bases and J by 4 bases, and 7 bases separated the two germline ends. Germline assignment: CDR1 ENHRY and CDR2 SYGVKD. The CDR3 protein is CAIRGIGNTIYF. The CDR3, as DNA: TGTGCCATCAGGGGGATAGGAAACACCATATATTTT.

V gene TRBV18 combines with J gene TRBJ2-3, with TRBD2 identical over 14 bases. V gave up 8 bases and J gave up 2 bases; unmatched junction bases: 6. The CDR3 extends over 16 amino acids. Germline V gene data show CDR1 as KGHSH and CDR2 as LQKENI. CDR3 protein: CASRRTSGRNTDTQYF. Written as DNA, the CDR3 is TGTGCCAGCCGAAGGACTAGCGGGAGGAACACAGATACGCAGTATTTT.

The chain carries TRBV28 and TRBJ2-4; tentatively, D is TRBD2 (5 bases). Germline V lookup: CDR1 MDHEN, CDR2 SYDVKM. CDR3 size: 14 residues. The V end lost 8 bases, the J end lost 9 bases, and 20 bases lay between the germline ends. CDR3 bases: TGTGCCAGCGGATCCGGGGTGGTAAAGGGCATTCAGTACTTC. Translating gives CASGSGVVKGIQYF.

The V call is TRBV7-2, the J call TRBJ2-1, with TRBD2 identical over 8 bases. Trimming cost V 7 bases and J 4 bases; bases outside gene matches: 12. Germline lookup yields CDR1 SGHTA and CDR2 FQGNSA. The CDR3 covers 16 residues. The CDR3 nucleotides are TGTGCCAGCAAAGGGGGTCCGGGAGGGCAGTACAATGAGCAGTTCTTC. Translating it yields CASKGGPGGQYNEQFF.

This clone was recorded once. The same CDR3 is also encoded by other DNA sequences in this sample. The V and J genes are TRBV28 and TRBJ2-7, with TRBD2 as a possible D gene (6 bases). The CDR3 extends over 14 amino acids. V lost 5 bases and J lost 2, with 13 bases in between. Germline V gives CDR1 MDHEN, CDR2 SYDVKM. Here the CDR3 DNA reads TGTGCCAGCAGTGAAAATGGGGGGACCTACGAGCAGTACTTC. The encoded protein is CASSENGGTYEQYF.

V is TRBV19 and J is TRBJ1-6; possible D gene TRBD1, 5 bases. CDR3 length: 13 residues. V dropped 5 bases and J dropped 5 bases, with 7 bases sitting between them. Germline V gene sequence: CDR1 LNHDA, CDR2 SQIVND (reference sequence). CDR3 protein: CASSRDHNSPLHF. Written as DNA, the CDR3 is TGTGCCAGTAGTCGGGACCATAATTCACCCCTCCACTTT.

The rearrangement joins TRBV5-1 to TRBJ1-6; 7 bases line up with TRBD1. J gave up 8 bases and V 0 bases, and 14 bases lay outside the gene matches. This CDR3 is built from 18 residues. The germline gives CDR1 SGHRS, CDR2 YFSETQ. CDR3 sequence reads: CASSLVGGLQGQYSPLHF. The CDR3 DNA reads as TGCGCCAGCAGCTTGGTGGGGGGACTACAGGGGCAATATTCACCCCTCCACTTT. Combining the CDR3 with reference TRBV5-1 and TRBJ1-6 gives the whole variable domain KAGVTQTPRYLIKTRGQQVTLSCSPISGHRSVSWYQQTPGQGLQFLFEYFSETQRNKGNFPGRFSGRQFSNSRSEMNVSTLELGDSALYLCASSLVGGLQGQYSPLHFGNGTRLTVT.

The chain links TRBV29-1 to TRBJ1-1; D remains ambiguous. Looked up from germline, CDR1 is SQVTM and CDR2 is ANQGSEA. Trimming took off 5 bases at V and 6 bases at J, with 10 bases between the two ends. The CDR3 is 11 residues long. CDR3 in amino acids: CSVRAGPEAFF. CDR3 coding DNA: TGCAGCGTTCGGGCGGGCCCTGAAGCTTTCTTT.

The V and J genes are TRBV5-4 and TRBJ1-6; 9 nucleotides agree with TRBD1. The CDR3 length is 15 residues. J lost 5 bases, V lost 6 bases, and 6 bases had no gene match. Per the germline V gene, CDR1 is SGHNT and CDR2 is YYREEE (reference sequence). CDR3 nucleotides: TGTGCCAGCACCCAGGACAGGGGAAATAATTCACCCCTCCACTTT. Translation gives CASTQDRGNNSPLHF.

The chain carries TRBV28 and TRBJ1-4, with D possibly TRBD1 on 5 matching bases. The CDR3 covers 14 residues. CDR1 is MDHEN and CDR2 is SYDVKM in the germline V gene. V lost 4 bases to trimming and J lost 3 bases, with 9 bases between them. This chain's CDR3 is CASSWGEANEKLFF. CDR3 DNA: TGTGCCAGCAGTTGGGGGGAGGCTAATGAAAAACTGTTTTTT.

The chain combines TRBV5-8 with TRBJ1-6; TRBD1 might be the D (6 bases). The CDR3 is made up of 17 amino acids. Germline V gene sequence: CDR1 SGHTS, CDR2 YDEGEE. Trimming left V 3 bases short and J 7 bases short, with 20 bases between. CDR3 in amino acids: CASSWGPPGTTNSPLHF. The DNA for the CDR3 is TGTGCCAGCAGCTGGGGGCCTCCTGGGACAACGAATTCACCCCTCCACTTT.

CDR3 sequence: CASSQGSTGSSGRAYEQYF. The CDR3 coding sequence is TGCGCCAGCAGCCAAGGCTCCACCGGATCGAGCGGGAGGGCCTACGAGCAGTACTTC. The genes are TRBV4-1 and TRBJ2-7; 10 nucleotides agree with TRBD2. Germline V gene lookup returns CDR1 MGHRA and CDR2 YSYEKL. There are 19 residues in the CDR3. V was clipped by 1 base and J by 2 bases; unmatched bases: 14.

The V and J genes are TRBV10-1 and TRBJ1-4; D is unresolved. CDR3 length equals 14 residues. Germline V gene sequence: CDR1 WNHNN, CDR2 SYGVQD (reference sequence). With 0 bases removed from V and 8 bases from J, the gap between germline ends came to 10 bases. The DNA of the CDR3 is TGCGCCAGCAGTGAGTCGCTAGATCGGGAAAAACTGTTTTTT. It yields the protein CASSESLDREKLFF.

This clone occurred a few times. This chain links TRBV4-1 with TRBJ1-5; D possibly corresponds to TRBD1 (5 bases). The germline gives CDR1 MGHRA, CDR2 YSYEKL. Between the trimmed V and J ends, which lost 1 base and 4 bases, there was a span of 20 bases. CDR3 length: 18 amino acids. Written as DNA, the CDR3 is TGCGCCAGCAGCCAAGTTGACATGGGGCTAACGGTAAATCAGCCCCAGCATTTT. Translated: CASSQVDMGLTVNQPQHF.

The gene calls are TRBV28 and TRBJ1-2; TRBD1 matches 7 bases. Looked up from germline, CDR1 is MDHEN and CDR2 is SYDVKM. This CDR3 spans 14 amino acids. Unmatched junction bases numbered 7, after V lost 7 bases and J lost 2 bases. Here the CDR3 DNA reads TGTGCCAGCACCTCGACAGGGAGGAACTATGGCTACACCTTC. It codes for CASTSTGRNYGYTF.

V usage is TRBV4-2 and J usage is TRBJ2-1, with 8 bases fitting TRBD2. CDR1 and CDR2 from the germline V gene are LGHNA and YNFKEQ. The junction had 5 bases not matched to a gene; V was cut back by 4 bases and J by 0 bases. This CDR3 is built from 16 residues. CDR3 region: CASSPGGGPSYNEQFF. As DNA, the CDR3 is TGTGCCAGCAGCCCCGGGGGGGGGCCCTCCTACAATGAGCAGTTCTTC.

The chain carries TRBV6-1 and TRBJ1-5, with D possibly matching TRBD1 (5 bases). CDR1 and CDR2 (germline): MNHNS, SASEGT. Trimming left V 2 bases short and J 5 bases short, with 7 bases between. CDR3 length equals 13 residues. CDR3 DNA sequence: TGTGCCAGCAGTGAACTACAGGATCAGCCCCAGCATTTT. Translated: CASSELQDQPQHF.

The V call is TRBV18, the J call TRBJ1-1; TRBD1 matches at 8 bases. CDR1 is KGHSH, CDR2 LQKENI, per germline. V lost 2 bases and J lost 3; bases outside the gene matches: 5. The CDR3 totals 15 residues. The CDR3 loop reads CASSPFQGADTEAFF. DNA of the CDR3: TGTGCCAGCTCACCATTCCAGGGGGCCGACACTGAAGCTTTCTTT.

The chain combines TRBV9 with TRBJ2-1; D gene unclear. V shed 3 bases and J shed 7 bases, with 11 bases lying between them. The CDR3 runs to 13 residues. Germline values: CDR1 SGDLS, CDR2 YYNGEE. The CDR3 region has the DNA TGTGCCAGCAGCGGAGTGGGCAAGAATGAGCAGTTCTTC. Translated: CASSGVGKNEQFF.

This clone was seen a few times. The chain carries TRBV5-1 and TRBJ1-1, with D unresolved. The CDR3 is 13 amino acids. CDR1 and CDR2 from the germline V gene are SGHRS and YFSETQ. V lost 2 bases, J lost 2 bases, and 7 bases lay in between. For the CDR3, the DNA is TGCGCCAGCAGCTTAGAGGTAAACACTGAAGCTTTCTTT. Protein: CASSLEVNTEAFF.

The V gene is TRBV19, the J gene TRBJ1-4, with D possibly matching TRBD1 (5 bases). V was cut by 2 bases and J by 1 base, with 11 bases left in between. The CDR3 has 16 amino acids. The germline gives CDR1 LNHDA, CDR2 SQIVND (reference sequence). The CDR3, as DNA: TGTGCCAGTAGTATATCGGCAGGGCAAACTAATGAAAAACTGTTTTTT. Its protein product is CASSISAGQTNEKLFF.

This sequence joins TRBV28 and TRBJ2-3; D is unclear. V was trimmed by 6 bases and J by 2 bases, leaving 21 bases between them. Germline CDR1 reads MDHEN; CDR2 reads SYDVKM. The CDR3 has 17 residues. The CDR3, as DNA: TGTGCCAGCAGCCCGACTCGGCCAATTCATTTCACAGATACGCAGTATTTT. This sequence encodes CASSPTRPIHFTDTQYF.

The chain has TRBV7-2 and TRBJ1-1; TRBD1 matches at 7 bases. This CDR3 has 15 residues. Trimming at V came to 5 bases and at J to 4 bases, leaving 10 bases not matched to a gene. CDR1 SGHTA and CDR2 FQGNSA come from the germline V gene. CDR3 loop: CASSPGGQEGTEAFF. The CDR3 DNA sequence: TGTGCCAGCAGCCCAGGGGGGCAGGAGGGCACTGAAGCTTTCTTT.

This chain connects TRBV5-3 to TRBJ1-2; D unclear. TRBV5-3 qualifies as an ORF whose function is uncertain. The CDR3 has 14 residues. V was pared by 8 bases and J by 8 bases, with 22 bases between. DNA of the CDR3: TGTGCCAGCACTACCATGGAGGGAGCGGGAGGCTACACCTTC. Its protein is CASTTMEGAGGYTF.

The rearrangement links TRBV5-1 to TRBJ2-7; possibly TRBD1 for D (7 bases). The length of the CDR3 is 14 residues. Germline values: CDR1 SGHRS, CDR2 YFSETQ. V was clipped by 0 bases and J by 6 bases, with 13 bases between them. The DNA for the CDR3 is TGCGCCAGCAGCTTGGGGAGGGGGCTCGGCGAGCAGTACTTC. Amino acid sequence: CASSLGRGLGEQYF.